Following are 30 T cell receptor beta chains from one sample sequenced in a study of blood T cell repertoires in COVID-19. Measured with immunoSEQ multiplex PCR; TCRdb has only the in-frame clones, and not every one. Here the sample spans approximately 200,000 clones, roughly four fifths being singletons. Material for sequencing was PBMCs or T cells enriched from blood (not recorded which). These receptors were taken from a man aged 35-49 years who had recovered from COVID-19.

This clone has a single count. CDR3 region: CASSLEPGLGADTQYF. The CDR3 region has the DNA TGCGCCAGCAGCCTCGAGCCGGGACTAGGTGCAGATACGCAGTATTTT. The chain is built from TRBV4-1 and TRBJ2-3; TRBD2 agrees at 8 bases. The germline V gene has CDR1 MGHRA and CDR2 YSYEKL. The CDR3 length is 16 residues. Trimming at V came to 4 bases and at J to 4 bases, leaving 10 bases not matched to a gene.

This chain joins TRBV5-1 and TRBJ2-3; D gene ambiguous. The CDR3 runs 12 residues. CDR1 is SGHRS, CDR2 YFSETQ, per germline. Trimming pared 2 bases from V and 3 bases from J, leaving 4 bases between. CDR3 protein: CASSLSTDTQYF. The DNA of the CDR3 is TGCGCCAGCAGCTTATCGACAGATACGCAGTATTTT.

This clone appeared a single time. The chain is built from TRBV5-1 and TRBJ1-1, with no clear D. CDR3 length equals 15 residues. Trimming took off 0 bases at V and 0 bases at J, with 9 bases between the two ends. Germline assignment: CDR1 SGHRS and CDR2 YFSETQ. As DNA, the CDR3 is TGCGCCAGCAGCTTGGGAGTGGGCCTGAACACTGAAGCTTTCTTT. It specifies CASSLGVGLNTEAFF.

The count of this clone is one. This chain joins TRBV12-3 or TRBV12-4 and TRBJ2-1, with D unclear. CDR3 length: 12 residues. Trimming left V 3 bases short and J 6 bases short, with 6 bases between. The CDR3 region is CASSFFSNEQFF. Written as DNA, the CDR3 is TGTGCCAGCAGTTTCTTCTCCAATGAGCAGTTCTTC.

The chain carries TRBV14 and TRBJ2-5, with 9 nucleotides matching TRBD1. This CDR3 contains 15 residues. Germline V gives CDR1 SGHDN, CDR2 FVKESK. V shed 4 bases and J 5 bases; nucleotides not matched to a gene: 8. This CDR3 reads CASSRLRDRAETQYF. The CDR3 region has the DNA TGTGCCAGCAGCCGACTCCGGGACAGGGCTGAGACCCAGTACTTC. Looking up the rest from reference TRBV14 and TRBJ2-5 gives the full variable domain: EAGVTQFPSHSVIEKGQTVTLRCDPISGHDNLYWYRRVMGKEIKFLLHFVKESKQDESGMPNNRFLAERTGGTYSTLKVQPAELEDSGVYFCASSRLRDRAETQYFGPGTRLLVL.

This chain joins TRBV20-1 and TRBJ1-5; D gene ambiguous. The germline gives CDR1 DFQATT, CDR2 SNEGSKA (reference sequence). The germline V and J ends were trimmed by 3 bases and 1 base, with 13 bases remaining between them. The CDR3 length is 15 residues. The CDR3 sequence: CSASSGLPSNQPQHF. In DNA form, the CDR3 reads TGCAGTGCTAGTTCAGGCCTACCCAGCAATCAGCCCCAGCATTTT.

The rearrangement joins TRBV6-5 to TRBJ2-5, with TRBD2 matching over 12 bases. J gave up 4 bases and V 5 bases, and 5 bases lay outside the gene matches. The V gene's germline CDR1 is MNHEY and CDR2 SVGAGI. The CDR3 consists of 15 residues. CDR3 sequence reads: CASSPSGRALETQYF. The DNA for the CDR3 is TGTGCCAGCAGTCCTAGCGGGAGGGCCCTAGAGACCCAGTACTTC.

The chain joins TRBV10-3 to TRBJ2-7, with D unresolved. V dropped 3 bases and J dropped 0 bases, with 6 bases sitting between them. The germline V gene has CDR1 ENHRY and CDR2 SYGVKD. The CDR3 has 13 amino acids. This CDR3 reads CAISDFSSYEQYV. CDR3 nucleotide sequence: TGTGCCATCAGTGATTTTAGCTCCTACGAGCAGTACGTC.

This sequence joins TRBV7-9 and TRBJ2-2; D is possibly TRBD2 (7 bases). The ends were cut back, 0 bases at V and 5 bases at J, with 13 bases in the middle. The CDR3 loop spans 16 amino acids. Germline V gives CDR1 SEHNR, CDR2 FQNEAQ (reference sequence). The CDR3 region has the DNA TGTGCCAGCAGCTTAGCCCCAGGGGAGGGGACCGGGGAGCTGTTTTTT. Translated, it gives CASSLAPGEGTGELFF.

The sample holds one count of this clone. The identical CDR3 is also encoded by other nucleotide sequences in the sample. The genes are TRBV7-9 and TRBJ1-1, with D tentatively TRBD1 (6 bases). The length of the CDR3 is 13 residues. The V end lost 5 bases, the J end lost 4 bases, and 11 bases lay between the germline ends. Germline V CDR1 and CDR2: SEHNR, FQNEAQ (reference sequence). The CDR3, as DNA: TGTGCCAGCAGCCCGGGGGGCCCCACTGAAGCTTTCTTT. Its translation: CASSPGGPTEAFF.

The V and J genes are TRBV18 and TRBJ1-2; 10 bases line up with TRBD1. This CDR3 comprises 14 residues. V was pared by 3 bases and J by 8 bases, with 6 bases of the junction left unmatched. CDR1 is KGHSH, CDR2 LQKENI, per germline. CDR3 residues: CASSPLDRGFGYTF. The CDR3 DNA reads TGTGCCAGCTCACCTCTGGACAGGGGGTTCGGCTACACCTTC. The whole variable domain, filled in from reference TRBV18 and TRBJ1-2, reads NAGVMQNPRHLVRRRGQEARLRCSPMKGHSHVYWYRQLPEEGLKFMVYLQKENIIDESGMPKERFSAEFPKEGPSILRIQQVVRGDSAAYFCASSPLDRGFGYTFGSGTRLTVV.

The CDR3 loop reads CASSQDPSGKGHRGGELFF. DNA for the CDR3: TGTGCCAGCAGCCAAGATCCTAGCGGGAAAGGTCATCGGGGAGGGGAGCTGTTTTTT. The chain has TRBV3-1 (or the pseudogene TRBV3-2) and TRBJ2-2; TRBD2 aligns across 9 bases. The J segment lost 8 bases and the V segment lost 0 bases, leaving 16 bases of the junction unmatched. Looked up from germline, CDR1 is LGHDT and CDR2 is YNNKEL (reference sequence). This CDR3 is built from 19 residues.

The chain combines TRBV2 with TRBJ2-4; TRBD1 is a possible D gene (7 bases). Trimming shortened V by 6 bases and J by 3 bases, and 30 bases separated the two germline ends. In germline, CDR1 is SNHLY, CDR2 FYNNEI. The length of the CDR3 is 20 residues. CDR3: CASSSSDRDFPFGVKNIQYF. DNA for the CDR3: TGTGCCAGCAGCTCGTCCGACAGGGACTTCCCCTTCGGGGTCAAAAACATTCAGTACTTC.

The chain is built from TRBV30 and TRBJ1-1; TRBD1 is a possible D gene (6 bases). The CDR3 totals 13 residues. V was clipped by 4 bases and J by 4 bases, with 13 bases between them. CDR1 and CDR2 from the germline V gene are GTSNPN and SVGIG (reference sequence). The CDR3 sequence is CAWNPLGGTEAFF. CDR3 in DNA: TGTGCCTGGAATCCCTTAGGGGGCACTGAAGCTTTCTTT.

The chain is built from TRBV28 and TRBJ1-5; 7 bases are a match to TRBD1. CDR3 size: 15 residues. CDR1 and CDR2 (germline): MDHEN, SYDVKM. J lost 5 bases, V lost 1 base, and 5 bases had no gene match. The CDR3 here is CASSLSRTGHQPQHF. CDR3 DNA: TGTGCCAGCAGTTTATCCCGGACAGGACATCAGCCCCAGCATTTT. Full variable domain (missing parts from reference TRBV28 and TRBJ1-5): DVKVTQSSRYLVKRTGEKVFLECVQDMDHENMFWYRQDPGLGLRLIYFSYDVKMKEKGDIPEGYSVSREKKERFSLILESASTNQTSMYLCASSLSRTGHQPQHFGDGTRLSIL.

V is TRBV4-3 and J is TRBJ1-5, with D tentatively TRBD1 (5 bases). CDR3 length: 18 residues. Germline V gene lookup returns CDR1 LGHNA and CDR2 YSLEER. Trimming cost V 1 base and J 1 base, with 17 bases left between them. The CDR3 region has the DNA TGCGCCAGCAGCCAAGCACTTACGTTTGGGGGGAGCAATCAGCCCCAGCATTTT. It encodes CASSQALTFGGSNQPQHF.

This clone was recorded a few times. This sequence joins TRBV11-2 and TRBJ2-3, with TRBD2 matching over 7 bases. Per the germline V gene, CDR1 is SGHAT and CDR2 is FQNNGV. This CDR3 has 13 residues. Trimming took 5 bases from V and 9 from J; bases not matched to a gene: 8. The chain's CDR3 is CASSRFGGETQYF. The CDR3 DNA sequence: TGTGCCAGCAGCCGCTTTGGGGGGGAGACGCAGTATTTT.

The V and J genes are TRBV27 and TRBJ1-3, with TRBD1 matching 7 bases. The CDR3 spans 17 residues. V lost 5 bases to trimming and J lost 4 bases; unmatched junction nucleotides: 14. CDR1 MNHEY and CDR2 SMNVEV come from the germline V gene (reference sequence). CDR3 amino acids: CASSHYSDRVVGNTIYF. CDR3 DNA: TGTGCCAGCAGTCACTACTCTGACAGGGTGGTGGGAAACACCATATATTTT.

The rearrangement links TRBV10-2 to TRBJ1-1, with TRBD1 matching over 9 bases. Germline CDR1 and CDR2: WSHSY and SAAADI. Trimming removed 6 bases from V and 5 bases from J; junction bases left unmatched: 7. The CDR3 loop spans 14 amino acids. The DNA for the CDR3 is TGCGCCAGCAGGCATGGACAGGGGAAAACTGAAGCTTTCTTT. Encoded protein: CASRHGQGKTEAFF.

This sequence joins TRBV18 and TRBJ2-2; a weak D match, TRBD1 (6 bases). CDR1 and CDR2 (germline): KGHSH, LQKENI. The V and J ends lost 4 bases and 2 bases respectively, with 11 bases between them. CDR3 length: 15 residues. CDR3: CASSRSGTNTGELFF. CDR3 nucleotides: TGTGCCAGCTCACGATCCGGGACAAACACCGGGGAGCTGTTTTTT.

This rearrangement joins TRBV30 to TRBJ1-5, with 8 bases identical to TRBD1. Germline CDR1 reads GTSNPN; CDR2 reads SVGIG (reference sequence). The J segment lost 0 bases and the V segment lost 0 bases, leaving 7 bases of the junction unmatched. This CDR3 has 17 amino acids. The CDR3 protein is CAWSVMGQVYSNQPQHF. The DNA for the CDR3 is TGTGCCTGGAGTGTAATGGGACAGGTCTATAGCAATCAGCCCCAGCATTTT.

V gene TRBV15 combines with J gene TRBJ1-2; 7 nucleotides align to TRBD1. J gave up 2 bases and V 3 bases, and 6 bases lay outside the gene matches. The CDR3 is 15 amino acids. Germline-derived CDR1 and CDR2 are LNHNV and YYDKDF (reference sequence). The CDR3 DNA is TGTGCCACCAGCAGGGGGACAGTTTTAAACTATGGCTACACCTTC. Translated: CATSRGTVLNYGYTF.

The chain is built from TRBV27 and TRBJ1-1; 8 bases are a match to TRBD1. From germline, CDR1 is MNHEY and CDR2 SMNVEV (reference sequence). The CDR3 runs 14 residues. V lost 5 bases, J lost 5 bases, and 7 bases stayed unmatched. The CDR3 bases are TGTGCCAGCAGTCCCCAGACAGGGGTAACTGAAGCTTTCTTT. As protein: CASSPQTGVTEAFF.

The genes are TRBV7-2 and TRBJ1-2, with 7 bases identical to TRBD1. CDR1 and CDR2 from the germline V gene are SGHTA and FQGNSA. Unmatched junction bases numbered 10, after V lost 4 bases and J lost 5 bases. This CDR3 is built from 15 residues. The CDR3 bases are TGTGCCAGCAGCTACCCGGGACAGACACTATATGGCTACACCTTC. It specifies CASSYPGQTLYGYTF.

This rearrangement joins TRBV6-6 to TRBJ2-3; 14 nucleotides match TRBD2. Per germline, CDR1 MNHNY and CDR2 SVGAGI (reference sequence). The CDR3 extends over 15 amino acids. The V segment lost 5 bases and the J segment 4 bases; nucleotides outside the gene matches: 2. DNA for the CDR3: TGTGCCAGCAGTACGACTAGCGGGAGGGCAGATACGCAGTATTTT. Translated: CASSTTSGRADTQYF.

CDR3 in DNA: TGCGCCAGCAGCCCGACACAGGGAAACTATGGCTACACCTTC. This gives the protein CASSPTQGNYGYTF. V usage is TRBV5-1 and J usage is TRBJ1-2; weak D call: TRBD1 (6 bases). The CDR3 is 14 amino acids. The ends were cut back, 4 bases at V and 2 bases at J, with 12 bases in the middle. The germline V gene has CDR1 SGHRS and CDR2 YFSETQ.

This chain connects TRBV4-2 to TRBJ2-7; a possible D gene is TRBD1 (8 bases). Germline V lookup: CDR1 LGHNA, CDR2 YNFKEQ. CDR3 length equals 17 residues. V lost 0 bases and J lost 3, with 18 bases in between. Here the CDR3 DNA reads TGTGCCAGCAGCCAAGACGGACAGGGAGGGTCTGTCTACGAGCAGTACTTC. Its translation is CASSQDGQGGSVYEQYF.

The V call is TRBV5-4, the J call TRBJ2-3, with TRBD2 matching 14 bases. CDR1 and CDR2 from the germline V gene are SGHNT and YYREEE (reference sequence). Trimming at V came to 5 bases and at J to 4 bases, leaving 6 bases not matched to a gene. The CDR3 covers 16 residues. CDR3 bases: TGTGCCAGCAGTTTTGGACTAGCGGGAGGATCAGATACGCAGTATTTT. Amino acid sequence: CASSFGLAGGSDTQYF.

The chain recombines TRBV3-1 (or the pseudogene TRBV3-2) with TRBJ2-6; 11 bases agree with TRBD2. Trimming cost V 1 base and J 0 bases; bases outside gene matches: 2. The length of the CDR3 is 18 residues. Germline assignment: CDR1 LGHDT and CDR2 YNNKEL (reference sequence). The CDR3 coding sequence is TGTGCCAGCAGCCAAGGACTAGCGGGGCTCTCTGGGGCCAACGTCCTGACTTTC. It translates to CASSQGLAGLSGANVLTF.

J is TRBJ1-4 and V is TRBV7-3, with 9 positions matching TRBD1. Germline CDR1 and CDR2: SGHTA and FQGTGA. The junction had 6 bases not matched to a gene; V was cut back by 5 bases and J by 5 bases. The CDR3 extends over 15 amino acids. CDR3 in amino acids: CASSPGTGRNEKLFF. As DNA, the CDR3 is TGTGCCAGCAGCCCGGGGACAGGGAGGAATGAAAAACTGTTTTTT.